What follows describes a single TCR beta chain. Its binding antigen is unknown. No much larger clonotype is one base removed from it; base qualities were not supplied. The record originates from a study of blood T cell repertoires in COVID-19 (TCRdb year 2020). Broadly, across the study: The collaborator samples originated in the United States, Italy and Spain and spanned the acute and convalescent phases of COVID-19. The material from the prospective study consisted of cDNA or gDNA derived from T cells, B-cell-depleted T cells, or PBMCs. The samples were drawn from the first 160 participants of the ongoing ImmuneRACE study and from 950 to 1,500 subjects provided by 6 global collaborators. Subjects who had been exposed to COVID-19, were actively infected with it, or had recovered from it provided the deeply sampled blood TCRbeta repertoires that made up the dataset. A de-identified subject ID, COVID-19 status, age in years and sex were almost always included in the sample metadata. The repertoires were released in a freely available public database intended as a resource for research on the immune response to SARS-CoV-2. Where HLA class I and class II types were available, the types were taken from metadata supplied by the sample provider, not from assay-based typing.

V is pruned by 3 bases and J by 0 bases, leaving 8 bases of the junction without a gene match. CDR1 and CDR2 are read off the germline V gene as MGHRA and YSYEKL. From cysteine to phenylalanine, the CDR3 is 18 amino acids long. Only the CDR3 part of the read is kept: 54 bases, read in frame from the first base. TCRbeta CDR3 regions were amplified from genomic DNA by means of the immunoSEQ Assay, a bias-controlled multiplex PCR. As for how the authors treated the data: The number of nucleated cells in each sample was estimated from the amplification of reference gene primers within the assay. Sequence reads were collapsed and filtered to measure the absolute abundance of every unique TCRbeta CDR3 rearrangement. Productive Simpson clonality was computed per sample as the square root of Simpson's diversity index over productive rearrangements. TCRdb retrieved this table from immuneACCESS and kept in-frame rearrangements only. Not all clones are present; in checked studies, unresolved V genes account for under half, and no reason is known for the remainder. That table gives V, J and clone size, and the DNA gave D and trimming. The sample table records 250,000 to 350,000 clones; around 84% of these occur just once. The ten largest clones take up around 1.6% of the sample.

One collaborating source in Seattle enrolled patients during active infection and followed them longitudinally through the course of disease. Collaborating institutions collected whole blood in K2EDTA tubes following their own protocols. For TCRbeta analysis, collaborator samples were shipped as frozen whole blood, as isolated PBMCs, or as DNA extracted from either sample type. Beyond this particular receptor, the publication reports: The quantity of clinical and demographic metadata differed by source and by participant and was supplied without curation.

The V and J segments used are TRBV4-1 and TRBJ1-4; TRBD1 matches 9 bases in the middle. The TCR originated in a human donor with COVID-19, enrolled during active disease. The donor label of this sample is uncertain. Source material: peripheral blood. The CDR3 protein sequence reads: CASSHHRGRLATNEKLFF. The bases read TGCGCCAGCAGCCACCACAGGGGGCGACTGGCAACTAATGAAAAACTGTTTTTT.